This T cell receptor beta chain came from a study of T cell responses to AZD1222 COVID-19 vaccine. Study-level findings and limits: There were mostly white British donors and more females than males, and clonal diversity was possibly underestimated. Targets within unmutated variant regions were reportedly found for nearly half of spike-specific TCRs.

Trimming stripped 2 bases from V and 5 bases from J, with 10 bases between. The CDR3 is made up of 13 amino acids. Germline V lookup: CDR1 SGHRS, CDR2 YFSETQ. Repertoires were generated with immunoSEQ multiplex PCR, while TCRdb's copy carries only in-frame clones and drops some. The data show over 100,000 clones, around 87% seen once. To note about this clone: Its antigen is not known.

This sequence originates from an adult in good health. The specimen comprised peripheral blood, sampled on day 0 of AZD1222 vaccination. The chain is built from TRBV5-1 and TRBJ2-5, with unresolved D. CDR3 sequence (DNA): TGCGCCAGCAGCTTCGGGCGCAGTGAGACCCAGTACTTC. Its protein product is CASSFGRSETQYF. The full variable domain, completed using reference TRBV5-1 and TRBJ2-5, is KAGVTQTPRYLIKTRGQQVTLSCSPISGHRSVSWYQQTPGQGLQFLFEYFSETQRNKGNFPGRFSGRQFSNSRSEMNVSTLELGDSALYLCASSFGRSETQYFGPGTRLLVL.